A selection of T cell receptor beta chains follows, all from one sample in a study of CD8+ T cells in alopecia areata. Measured with immunoSEQ multiplex PCR; TCRdb has only the in-frame clones, and not every one. The sample carries 65,000 to 95,000 clones, around 54% recorded once. Specimen: NKG2D-high CD8+ T cells sorted from blood. All receptors derive from a human donor with alopecia areata. Both conserved end residues are part of each CDR3. The D gene is left open where the match is weak. Clone sizes are given selectively: once, few, many, or a class where the clone is expanded.

j_gene	v_gene	len	abundance	d_gene	CDR3aa	CDR3nt
TRBJ2-1	TRBV23-1	16	-	TRBD2	CASSQSCTSGVNEQFF	TGCGCCAGCAGTCAATCGTGCACTAGCGGTGTCAATGAGCAGTTCTTC
TRBJ2-2	TRBV29-1	14	few	-	CSVEHNLYTGELFF	TGCAGCGTTGAACACAATCTGTACACCGGGGAGCTGTTTTTT
TRBJ1-2	TRBV7-9	13	-	-	CASSAPTPGGYTF	TGTGCCAGCAGCGCGCCGACTCCTGGCGGCTACACCTTC
TRBJ2-5	TRBV5-1	17	-	-	CASSLATPGLKQETQYF	TGCGCCAGCAGCTTGGCCACTCCGGGACTGAAACAAGAGACCCAGTACTTC
TRBJ2-5	TRBV28	12	-	-	CASRRLGETQYF	TGTGCCAGCCGCCGGTTAGGAGAGACCCAGTACTTC
TRBJ2-7	TRBV6-5	13	once	-	CASSLTGSWEQYF	TGTGCCAGCAGCCTAACAGGGTCTTGGGAGCAGTACTTC
TRBJ2-2	TRBV4-3	15	-	-	CASSQYPKGTGELFF	TGCGCCAGCAGCCAATATCCAAAAGGAACCGGGGAGCTGTTTTTT
TRBJ2-7	TRBV5-1	15	-	-	CASSLFTGVLDEQYF	TGCGCCAGCAGCTTGTTTACGGGAGTACTTGACGAGCAGTACTTC
TRBJ2-7	TRBV27	14	-	-	CASSLGGSSYEQYF	TGTGCCAGCAGTTTAGGGGGATCCTCCTACGAGCAGTACTTC
TRBJ2-5	TRBV28	12	-	-	CAARRMQETQYF	TGTGCCGCAAGACGCATGCAAGAGACCCAGTACTTC
TRBJ2-1	TRBV7-2	15	-	TRBD1	CASSLAGTDYNEQFF	TGTGCCAGCAGCTTAGCCGGGACAGATTACAATGAGCAGTTCTTC
TRBJ2-1	TRBV29-1	13	few	-	CSVDFSRDNEQFF	TGCAGCGTTGACTTTTCTCGCGACAATGAGCAGTTCTTC
TRBJ2-5	TRBV5-1	15	-	TRBD2	CASSLDRGGQETQYF	TGCGCCAGCAGCTTGGATCGGGGGGGCCAAGAGACCCAGTACTTC
TRBJ1-1	TRBV30	14	few	-	CAWSDGVENTEAFF	TGTGCCTGGAGTGACGGAGTCGAGAACACTGAAGCTTTCTTT
TRBJ2-1	TRBV2	16	-	-	CASSEARGGGDNEQFF	TGTGCCAGCAGTGAAGCGAGGGGGGGAGGTGACAATGAGCAGTTCTTC
TRBJ2-1	TRBV29-1	17	-	TRBD1	CSVEDLQRQGVGNEQFF	TGCAGCGTTGAAGATCTTCAGAGACAGGGGGTAGGCAATGAGCAGTTCTTC
TRBJ2-1	TRBV19	15	few	TRBD2	CASSPSGSSYNEQFF	TGTGCCAGTAGCCCGAGCGGGAGCTCCTACAATGAGCAGTTCTTC
TRBJ2-7	TRBV6-1	15	-	TRBD2	CASSEWTSGSYEQYF	TGTGCCAGCAGTGAATGGACTAGCGGGAGTTACGAGCAGTACTTC
TRBJ1-2	TRBV4-3	14	few	-	CASSQDGGYYGYTF	TGCGCCAGCAGCCAAGACGGGGGATACTATGGCTACACCTTC
TRBJ2-3	TRBV7-9	15	-	TRBD2	CASSPPGTTEDTQYF	TGTGCCAGCAGCCCGCCCGGGACTACTGAGGATACGCAGTATTTT
TRBJ2-1	TRBV4-3	17	once	TRBD2	CASSEGTSDSSYNEQFF	TGCGCCAGCAGCGAAGGGACTAGCGATAGCTCCTACAATGAGCAGTTCTTC
TRBJ2-1	TRBV7-2	13	few	-	CASSYRPSNEQFF	TGTGCCAGCAGCTATCGCCCCTCGAATGAGCAGTTCTTC
TRBJ2-1	TRBV12-5	15	-	-	CASGPGLGAYNEQFF	TGTGCTAGTGGTCCGGGACTCGGTGCCTACAATGAGCAGTTCTTC
TRBJ2-3	TRBV2	10	-	-	CASRGDTQYF	TGTGCCAGCAGGGGAGATACGCAGTATTTT
TRBJ2-1	TRBV19	16	-	-	CASSIYGGSSYNEQFF	TGTGCCAGTAGTATATACGGGGGCAGCTCCTACAATGAGCAGTTCTTC
TRBJ2-4	TRBV13	11	-	-	CASSLGDIQYF	TGTGCCAGCAGCTTAGGAGACATTCAGTACTTC
TRBJ2-2	TRBV4-1	11	-	-	CASSQAGELFF	TGCGCCAGCAGCCAAGCCGGGGAGCTGTTTTTT
TRBJ2-3	TRBV25-1	16	-	-	CASSDPTGYFRDTQYF	TGTGCCAGCAGTGACCCTACAGGCTATTTCCGAGATACGCAGTATTTT
TRBJ2-3	TRBV29-1	14	few	-	CSVVDDLSADTQYF	TGCAGCGTTGTAGATGACTTGAGCGCAGATACGCAGTATTTT
TRBJ1-2	TRBV13	15	-	TRBD1	CASSSPGQGTYGYTF	TGTGCCAGCAGCTCCCCGGGACAGGGGACCTATGGCTACACCTTC
TRBJ1-1	TRBV30	11	-	-	CASNPEEEAFF	TGTGCCTCCAACCCAGAGGAGGAAGCTTTCTTT
TRBJ2-7	TRBV19	11	-	-	CASSQGHEQYF	TGTGCCAGTAGCCAGGGCCACGAGCAGTACTTC
TRBJ2-7	TRBV29-1	14	few	TRBD2	CSAQAGGPSYEQYF	TGCAGCGCCCAAGCGGGGGGTCCCTCCTACGAGCAGTACTTC
TRBJ2-3	TRBV29-1	13	few	-	CSGAGPFTDTQYF	TGCAGCGGGGCAGGGCCCTTCACAGATACGCAGTATTTT
TRBJ2-1	TRBV29-1	14	-	TRBD2	CSVEGLAGGSEQFF	TGCAGCGTTGAAGGACTAGCGGGAGGTAGTGAGCAGTTCTTC
TRBJ2-7	TRBV4-1	14	-	-	CASSPDPSSYEQYF	TGCGCCAGCAGCCCAGACCCGAGCTCCTACGAGCAGTACTTC
TRBJ2-2	TRBV28	15	few	-	CASSLTGTNTGELFF	TGTGCCAGCAGCCTCACAGGGACGAACACCGGGGAGCTGTTTTTT
TRBJ2-4	TRBV29-1	15	few	-	CSPGQLMLAKNIQYF	TGCAGCCCTGGACAGTTAATGCTAGCCAAAAACATTCAGTACTTC
TRBJ2-3	TRBV10-3	13	-	-	CAISERGEDTQYF	TGTGCCATCAGTGAGAGGGGCGAGGATACGCAGTATTTT
TRBJ2-1	TRBV2	15	-	TRBD2	CASRTGTSGDNEQFF	TGTGCCAGCAGGACCGGGACTAGCGGAGACAATGAGCAGTTCTTC